This T cell receptor beta chain comes out of a study of T cell responses to AZD1222 COVID-19 vaccine. Study-wide context: Second-dose schedules of about 4 or about 12 weeks were combined.

Study-wide results and caveats: At study baseline, merely a handful of AZD1222 recipients were seropositive. It was only after the peak T cell response that any repertoires were sampled. Clonal diversity was possibly underestimated, and white British individuals and females predominated among donors.

The germline CDR1 and CDR2 sequences are MNHEY and SVGAGI. Between the trimmed V and J ends, which lost 10 bases and 3 bases, there was a span of 15 bases. The CDR3 is 13 amino acids. Details on this clone: The antigen is undetermined.

The protocol was immunoSEQ multiplex PCR, while the TCRdb copy is restricted to in-frame clones and leaves out a portion. The data show 88,000 or so clones, with roughly 89% seen just once and 2.4% held by the top ten. The receptor comes from an adult in good health. The sample in question was peripheral blood, obtained on day 0 of AZD1222 vaccination. The chain is built from TRBV6-5 and TRBJ1-1; D not resolved. The CDR3 DNA reads as TGTGCCACCTTGGCCCAACGGGACACTGAAGCTTTCTTT. Its translation: CATLAQRDTEAFF.